The rows below give T cell receptor beta chains drawn from one sample of a study of blood T cell repertoires in COVID-19. The method was immunoSEQ multiplex PCR; TCRdb's version includes in-frame clones alone and lacks a portion of them. The sample holds around 130,000 clones, about 84% seen once. Sequencing used peripheral blood. The source of these receptors is a man in his fifties or sixties with acute or convalescent COVID-19. The CDR3 runs from the conserved cysteine through the conserved F or W. The order of the fields is CDR3 length, V gene, J gene, D gene, clone size, CDR3 protein, CDR3 DNA. The D gene is left open where the match is weak. Size is omitted from some rows. Given values are once, few, many or a class for expanded clones.

cdr3_length: 16; v_call: TRBV9; j_call: TRBJ2-2; d_call: TRBD1; clone_size: .; cdr3_aa: CASSAGTGRYTGELFF; cdr3_nt: TGTGCCAGCAGCGCCGGGACAGGGAGGTACACCGGGGAGCTGTTTTTT
cdr3_length: 14; v_call: TRBV9; j_call: TRBJ2-7; d_call: TRBD2; clone_size: .; cdr3_aa: CASSGDYPPYEQYF; cdr3_nt: TGTGCCAGCAGCGGGGACTATCCTCCCTACGAGCAGTACTTC
cdr3_length: 13; v_call: TRBV6-2/TRBV6-3; j_call: TRBJ2-1; d_call: TRBD2; clone_size: .; cdr3_aa: CASSYGTRSEQFF; cdr3_nt: TGTGCCAGCAGTTACGGGACTAGGAGTGAGCAGTTCTTC
cdr3_length: 13; v_call: TRBV6-5; j_call: TRBJ1-1; d_call: .; clone_size: once; cdr3_aa: CASNRGAQTEAFF; cdr3_nt: TGTGCCAGCAACCGGGGGGCGCAAACTGAAGCTTTCTTT
cdr3_length: 14; v_call: TRBV13; j_call: TRBJ2-7; d_call: .; clone_size: .; cdr3_aa: CASSFRGTSYEQYF; cdr3_nt: TGTGCCAGCAGCTTCCGGGGGACTTCCTACGAGCAGTACTTC
cdr3_length: 17; v_call: TRBV7-7; j_call: TRBJ2-2; d_call: .; clone_size: .; cdr3_aa: CASSPVVGLNPTGELFF; cdr3_nt: TGTGCCAGCAGCCCTGTTGTGGGACTTAACCCCACCGGGGAGCTGTTTTTT
cdr3_length: 13; v_call: TRBV7-9; j_call: TRBJ1-5; d_call: .; clone_size: .; cdr3_aa: CASSLSLNQPQHF; cdr3_nt: TGTGCCAGCAGCTTGTCCCTCAATCAGCCCCAGCATTTT
cdr3_length: 14; v_call: TRBV7-2; j_call: TRBJ2-4; d_call: TRBD2; clone_size: .; cdr3_aa: CASSETSGSDIQYF; cdr3_nt: TGTGCCAGCAGCGAGACCAGCGGGAGTGACATTCAGTACTTC
cdr3_length: 13; v_call: TRBV7-7; j_call: TRBJ1-1; d_call: .; clone_size: .; cdr3_aa: CASSLTENTEAFF; cdr3_nt: TGTGCTAGCAGCTTAACAGAAAACACTGAAGCTTTCTTT
cdr3_length: 13; v_call: TRBV29-1; j_call: TRBJ1-5; d_call: TRBD1; clone_size: .; cdr3_aa: CSVVDRGDQPQHF; cdr3_nt: TGCAGCGTAGTAGACAGGGGAGATCAGCCCCAGCATTTT
cdr3_length: 14; v_call: TRBV5-4; j_call: TRBJ2-5; d_call: TRBD1; clone_size: few; cdr3_aa: CASSLKGARETQYF; cdr3_nt: TGTGCCAGCAGCTTGAAGGGGGCGCGGGAGACCCAGTACTTC
cdr3_length: 16; v_call: TRBV28; j_call: TRBJ2-1; d_call: TRBD2; clone_size: few; cdr3_aa: CASPPSGRPRWDEQFF; cdr3_nt: TGTGCCAGCCCCCCCAGCGGGAGGCCCAGATGGGATGAGCAGTTCTTC
cdr3_length: 15; v_call: TRBV27; j_call: TRBJ1-5; d_call: .; clone_size: .; cdr3_aa: CASSLQGPSNQPQHF; cdr3_nt: TGTGCCAGCAGCCTTCAGGGGCCGAGCAATCAGCCCCAGCATTTT
cdr3_length: 14; v_call: TRBV19; j_call: TRBJ1-1; d_call: .; clone_size: .; cdr3_aa: CASSMEGRSTGAFF; cdr3_nt: TGTGCCAGTAGTATGGAGGGCAGGAGCACAGGAGCTTTCTTT
cdr3_length: 13; v_call: TRBV4-3; j_call: TRBJ2-1; d_call: .; clone_size: .; cdr3_aa: CASSQEPRGEQFF; cdr3_nt: TGCGCCAGCAGCCAAGAGCCTAGGGGGGAGCAGTTCTTC
cdr3_length: 16; v_call: TRBV30; j_call: TRBJ1-1; d_call: .; clone_size: .; cdr3_aa: CAWRPTGLDVNTEAFF; cdr3_nt: TGTGCCTGGAGGCCGACAGGACTGGACGTGAACACTGAAGCTTTCTTT
cdr3_length: 15; v_call: TRBV9; j_call: TRBJ2-1; d_call: TRBD2; clone_size: once; cdr3_aa: CASSAGALAGGEQFF; cdr3_nt: TGTGCCAGCAGCGCCGGGGCACTAGCGGGAGGCGAGCAGTTCTTC
cdr3_length: 18; v_call: TRBV4-1; j_call: TRBJ2-2; d_call: .; clone_size: .; cdr3_aa: CASSSSGGDLRGTGELFF; cdr3_nt: TGCGCCAGCAGCTCCTCAGGAGGGGACCTGAGGGGCACCGGGGAGCTGTTTTTT
cdr3_length: 12; v_call: TRBV7-2; j_call: TRBJ1-4; d_call: .; clone_size: .; cdr3_aa: CASSSRNEKLFF; cdr3_nt: TGTGCCAGCAGCTCCCGTAATGAAAAACTGTTTTTT
cdr3_length: 16; v_call: TRBV7-3; j_call: TRBJ2-1; d_call: TRBD2; clone_size: .; cdr3_aa: CASSFSSGSAYNEQFF; cdr3_nt: TGTGCCAGCAGCTTCTCTAGCGGCTCCGCCTACAATGAGCAGTTCTTC
cdr3_length: 13; v_call: TRBV14; j_call: TRBJ1-1; d_call: .; clone_size: .; cdr3_aa: CASSRAGNTEAFF; cdr3_nt: TGTGCCAGCAGCCGGGCGGGGAACACTGAAGCTTTCTTT
cdr3_length: 15; v_call: TRBV28; j_call: TRBJ2-5; d_call: .; clone_size: .; cdr3_aa: CASSLTRVSKETQYF; cdr3_nt: TGTGCCAGCAGTTTGACCAGGGTTTCAAAAGAGACCCAGTACTTC
cdr3_length: 16; v_call: TRBV29-1; j_call: TRBJ2-1; d_call: TRBD2; clone_size: .; cdr3_aa: CSVEDAWREGRNEQFF; cdr3_nt: TGCAGCGTTGAAGATGCGTGGCGGGAGGGCCGCAATGAGCAGTTCTTC
cdr3_length: 14; v_call: TRBV4-3; j_call: TRBJ2-7; d_call: TRBD1; clone_size: .; cdr3_aa: CASSQEGGHYEQYF; cdr3_nt: TGCGCCAGCAGCCAAGAAGGGGGCCACTACGAGCAGTACTTC
cdr3_length: 15; v_call: TRBV4-3; j_call: TRBJ1-3; d_call: .; clone_size: few; cdr3_aa: CASSQDKGFGNTIYF; cdr3_nt: TGCGCCAGCAGCCAAGATAAGGGGTTCGGAAACACCATATATTTT
cdr3_length: 12; v_call: TRBV19; j_call: TRBJ2-2; d_call: .; clone_size: .; cdr3_aa: CASGSWDGELFF; cdr3_nt: TGTGCCAGTGGGAGTTGGGACGGGGAGCTGTTTTTT
cdr3_length: 18; v_call: TRBV2; j_call: TRBJ1-1; d_call: TRBD1; clone_size: .; cdr3_aa: CASSETLTTGGLDTEAFF; cdr3_nt: TGTGCCAGCAGTGAAACCCTCACGACAGGGGGCCTCGACACTGAAGCTTTCTTT
cdr3_length: 16; v_call: TRBV11-3; j_call: TRBJ2-2; d_call: TRBD1; clone_size: .; cdr3_aa: CASSPRGQGNTGELFF; cdr3_nt: TGTGCCAGCAGCCCCCGAGGACAGGGTAACACCGGGGAGCTGTTTTTT